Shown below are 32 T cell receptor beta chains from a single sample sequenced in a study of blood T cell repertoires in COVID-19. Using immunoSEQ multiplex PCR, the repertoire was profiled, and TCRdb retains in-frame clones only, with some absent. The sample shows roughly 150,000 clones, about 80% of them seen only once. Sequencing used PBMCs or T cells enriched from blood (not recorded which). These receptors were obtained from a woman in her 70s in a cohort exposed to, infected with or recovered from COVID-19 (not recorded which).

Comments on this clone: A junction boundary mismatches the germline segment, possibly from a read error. This CDR3 reads CTSRRQDPYNEQFF. CDR3 DNA: TGTACCAGTAGGAGACAGGACCCCTACAATGAGCAGTTCTTC. The rearrangement links TRBV19 to TRBJ2-1; a possible D gene is TRBD1 (6 bases). CDR3 size: 14 residues. Germline V gives CDR1 LNHDA, CDR2 SQIVND (reference sequence).

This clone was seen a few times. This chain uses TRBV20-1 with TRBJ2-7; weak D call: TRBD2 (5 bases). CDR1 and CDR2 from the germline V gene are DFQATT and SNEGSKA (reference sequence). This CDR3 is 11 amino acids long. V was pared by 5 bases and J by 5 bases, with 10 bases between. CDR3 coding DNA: TGCAGTGCTGAGGACGGGAACGAGCAGTACTTC. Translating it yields CSAEDGNEQYF.

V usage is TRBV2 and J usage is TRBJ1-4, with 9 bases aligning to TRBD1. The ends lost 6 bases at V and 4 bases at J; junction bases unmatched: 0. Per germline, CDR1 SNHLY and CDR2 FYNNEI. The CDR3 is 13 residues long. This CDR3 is CASRGQGNEKLFF. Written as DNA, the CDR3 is TGTGCCAGCAGGGGACAGGGTAATGAAAAACTGTTTTTT.

The CDR3 reads CATSVSGGTSGRTNEQFF. CDR3 DNA: TGTGCCACCAGTGTCTCTGGGGGGACTAGCGGGAGAACCAATGAGCAGTTCTTC. This chain uses TRBV24-1 with TRBJ2-1; 14 nucleotides align to TRBD2. V trimming: 5 bases; J trimming: 6 bases; junction bases outside the gene matches: 11. CDR3 length: 18 amino acids. Germline-derived CDR1 and CDR2 are KGHDR and SFDVKD.

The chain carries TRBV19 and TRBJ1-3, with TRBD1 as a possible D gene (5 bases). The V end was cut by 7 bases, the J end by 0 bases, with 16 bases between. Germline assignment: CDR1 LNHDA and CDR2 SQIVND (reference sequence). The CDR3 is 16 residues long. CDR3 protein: CASTTGGPLSGNTIYF. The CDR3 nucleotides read TGTGCCAGTACCACCGGGGGACCCCTCTCTGGAAACACCATATATTTT.

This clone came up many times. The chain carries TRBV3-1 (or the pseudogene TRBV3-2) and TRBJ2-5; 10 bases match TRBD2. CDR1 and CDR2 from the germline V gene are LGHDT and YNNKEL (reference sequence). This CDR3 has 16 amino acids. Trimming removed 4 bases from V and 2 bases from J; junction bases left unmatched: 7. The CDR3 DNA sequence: TGTGCCAGCAGCCCACGGACTAGCGGTAGACAAGAGACCCAGTACTTC. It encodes CASSPRTSGRQETQYF.

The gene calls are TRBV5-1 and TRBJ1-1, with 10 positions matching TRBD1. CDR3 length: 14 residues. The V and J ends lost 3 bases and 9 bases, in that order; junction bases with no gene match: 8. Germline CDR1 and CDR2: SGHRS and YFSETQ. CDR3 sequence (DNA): TGCGCCAGCAGCTCGCTTCGACAGGGGGCGCAAGCTTTCTTT. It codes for CASSSLRQGAQAFF.

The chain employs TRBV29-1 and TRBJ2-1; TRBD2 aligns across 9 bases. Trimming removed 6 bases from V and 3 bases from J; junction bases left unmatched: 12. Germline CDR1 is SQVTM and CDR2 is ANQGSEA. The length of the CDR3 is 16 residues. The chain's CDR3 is CSVGFLAGVFYNEQFF. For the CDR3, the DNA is TGCAGCGTCGGATTTTTAGCGGGAGTTTTCTACAATGAGCAGTTCTTC.

Here the CDR3 DNA reads TGTGCCAGCAGCCCTCAGGGGTACGAGCAGTACTTC. Its translation: CASSPQGYEQYF. This chain links TRBV6-6 with TRBJ2-7, with a tentative D call TRBD1 (6 bases). CDR1 and CDR2 from the germline V gene are MNHNY and SVGAGI (reference sequence). The CDR3 runs 12 residues. V dropped 6 bases and J dropped 4 bases, with 10 bases sitting between them.

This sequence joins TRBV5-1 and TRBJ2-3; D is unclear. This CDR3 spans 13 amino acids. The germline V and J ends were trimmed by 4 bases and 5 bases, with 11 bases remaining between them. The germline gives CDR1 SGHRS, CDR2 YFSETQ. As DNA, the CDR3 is TGCGCCAGCAGCACCCAGTTGGTAGATACGCAGTATTTT. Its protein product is CASSTQLVDTQYF. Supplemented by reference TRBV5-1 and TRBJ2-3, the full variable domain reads KAGVTQTPRYLIKTRGQQVTLSCSPISGHRSVSWYQQTPGQGLQFLFEYFSETQRNKGNFPGRFSGRQFSNSRSEMNVSTLELGDSALYLCASSTQLVDTQYFGPGTRLTVL.

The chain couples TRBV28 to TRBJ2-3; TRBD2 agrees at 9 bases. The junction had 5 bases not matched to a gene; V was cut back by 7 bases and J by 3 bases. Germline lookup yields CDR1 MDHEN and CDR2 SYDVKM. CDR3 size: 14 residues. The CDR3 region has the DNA TGTGCCAGCAAGGCGGGAGGGCTGACAGATACGCAGTATTTT. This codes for CASKAGGLTDTQYF.

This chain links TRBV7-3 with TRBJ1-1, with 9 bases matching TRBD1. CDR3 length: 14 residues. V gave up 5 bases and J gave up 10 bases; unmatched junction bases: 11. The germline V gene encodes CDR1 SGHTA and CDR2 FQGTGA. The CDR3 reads CASSPRTGALPAFF. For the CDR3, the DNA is TGTGCCAGCAGCCCCAGGACAGGGGCATTGCCAGCTTTCTTT.

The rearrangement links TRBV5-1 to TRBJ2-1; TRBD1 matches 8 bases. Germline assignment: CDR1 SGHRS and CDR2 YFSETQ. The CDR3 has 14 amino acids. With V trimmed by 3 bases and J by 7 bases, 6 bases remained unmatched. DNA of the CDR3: TGCGCCAGCAGCTGGGACAGGACCGATAATGAGCAGTTCTTC. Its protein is CASSWDRTDNEQFF.

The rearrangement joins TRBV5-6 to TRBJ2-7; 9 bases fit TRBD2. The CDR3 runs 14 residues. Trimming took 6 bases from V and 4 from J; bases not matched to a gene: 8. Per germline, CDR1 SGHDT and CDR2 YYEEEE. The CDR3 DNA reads TGTGCCAGCAAGGGTCTTGCGGGAGGGTACGAGCAGTACTTC. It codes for CASKGLAGGYEQYF.

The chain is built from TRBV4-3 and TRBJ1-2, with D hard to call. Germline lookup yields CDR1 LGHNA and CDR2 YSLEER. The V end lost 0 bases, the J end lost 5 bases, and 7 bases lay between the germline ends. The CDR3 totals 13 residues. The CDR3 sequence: CASSQDGEYGYTF. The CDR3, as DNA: TGCGCCAGCAGCCAAGATGGGGAGTATGGCTACACCTTC.

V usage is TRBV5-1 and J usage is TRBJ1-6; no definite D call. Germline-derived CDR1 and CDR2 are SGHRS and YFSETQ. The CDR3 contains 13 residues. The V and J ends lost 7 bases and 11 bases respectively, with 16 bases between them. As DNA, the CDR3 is TGCGCCAGCCGGGTAGAGGGAAGAACACCCCTCCACTTT. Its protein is CASRVEGRTPLHF.

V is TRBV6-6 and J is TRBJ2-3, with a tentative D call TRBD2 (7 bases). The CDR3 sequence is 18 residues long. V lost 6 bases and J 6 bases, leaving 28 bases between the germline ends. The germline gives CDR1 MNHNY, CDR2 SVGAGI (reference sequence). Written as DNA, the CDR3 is TGTGCCAGCAGACGAGGGGGTATAGCGGGTTTATCGTGGGATACGCAGTATTTT. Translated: CASRRGGIAGLSWDTQYF.

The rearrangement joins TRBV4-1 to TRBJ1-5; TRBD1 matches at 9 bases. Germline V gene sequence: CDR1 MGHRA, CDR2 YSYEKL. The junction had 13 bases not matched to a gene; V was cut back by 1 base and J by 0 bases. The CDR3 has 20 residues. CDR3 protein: CASSQGPPGQGSYSNQPQHF. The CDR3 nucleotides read TGCGCCAGCAGCCAAGGCCCTCCGGGACAGGGAAGCTATAGCAATCAGCCCCAGCATTTT.

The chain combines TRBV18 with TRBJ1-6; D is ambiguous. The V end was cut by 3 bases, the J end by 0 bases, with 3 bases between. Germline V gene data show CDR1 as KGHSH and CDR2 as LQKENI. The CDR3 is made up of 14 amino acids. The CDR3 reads CASSPSSYNSPLHF. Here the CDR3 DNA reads TGTGCCAGCTCACCCAGCTCCTATAATTCACCCCTCCACTTT.

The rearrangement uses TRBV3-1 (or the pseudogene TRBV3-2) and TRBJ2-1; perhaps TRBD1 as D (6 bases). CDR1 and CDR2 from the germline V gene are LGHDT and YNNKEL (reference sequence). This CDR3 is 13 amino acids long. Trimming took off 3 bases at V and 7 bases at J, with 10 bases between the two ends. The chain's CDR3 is CASSHGRGNEQFF. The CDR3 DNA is TGTGCCAGCAGCCATGGAAGGGGGAATGAGCAGTTCTTC.

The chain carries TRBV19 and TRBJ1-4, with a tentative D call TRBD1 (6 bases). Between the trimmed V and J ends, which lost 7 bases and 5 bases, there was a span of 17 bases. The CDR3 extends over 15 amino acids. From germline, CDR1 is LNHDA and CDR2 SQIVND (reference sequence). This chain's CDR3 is CASNRRGSGNEKLFF. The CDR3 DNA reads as TGTGCCAGTAATCGAAGGGGGAGCGGAAATGAAAAACTGTTTTTT.

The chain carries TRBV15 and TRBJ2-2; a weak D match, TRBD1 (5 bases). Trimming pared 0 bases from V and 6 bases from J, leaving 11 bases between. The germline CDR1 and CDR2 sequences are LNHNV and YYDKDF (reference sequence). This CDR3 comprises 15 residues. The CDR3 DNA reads TGTGCCACCAGCAGAGATATAGGGGATCCCGGGGAGCTGTTTTTT. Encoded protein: CATSRDIGDPGELFF.

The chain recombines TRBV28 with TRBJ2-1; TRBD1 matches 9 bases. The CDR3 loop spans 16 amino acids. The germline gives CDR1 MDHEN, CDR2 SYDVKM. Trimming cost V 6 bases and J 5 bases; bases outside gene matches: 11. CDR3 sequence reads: CASSSPGTGPHNEQFF. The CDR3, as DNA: TGTGCCAGCAGCTCCCCTGGGACAGGGCCGCACAATGAGCAGTTCTTC.

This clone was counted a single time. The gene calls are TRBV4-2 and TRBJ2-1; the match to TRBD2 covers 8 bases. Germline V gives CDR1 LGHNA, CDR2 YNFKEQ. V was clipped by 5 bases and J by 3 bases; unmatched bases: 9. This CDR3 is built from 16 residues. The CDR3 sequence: CASSTPTGGHYNEQFF. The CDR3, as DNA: TGTGCCAGCAGCACCCCAACGGGAGGGCACTACAATGAGCAGTTCTTC.

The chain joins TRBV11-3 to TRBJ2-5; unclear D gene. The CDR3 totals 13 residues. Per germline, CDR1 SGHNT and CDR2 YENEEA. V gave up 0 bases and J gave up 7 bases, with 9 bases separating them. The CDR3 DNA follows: TGTGCCAGCAGCTTAGAAGAGCTTGGGACCCAGTACTTC. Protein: CASSLEELGTQYF.

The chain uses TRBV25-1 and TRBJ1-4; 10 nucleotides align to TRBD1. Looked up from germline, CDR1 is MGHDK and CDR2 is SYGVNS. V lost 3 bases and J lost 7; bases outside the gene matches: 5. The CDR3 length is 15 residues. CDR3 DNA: TGTGCCAGCAGTGACTCCGGGACAGGGGTTGAAAAACTGTTTTTT. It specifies CASSDSGTGVEKLFF. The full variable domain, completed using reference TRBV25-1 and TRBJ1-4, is EADIYQTPRYLVIGTGKKITLECSQTMGHDKMYWYQQDPGMELHLIHYSYGVNSTEKGDLSSESTVSRIRTEHFPLTLESARPSHTSQYLCASSDSGTGVEKLFFGSGTQLSVL.

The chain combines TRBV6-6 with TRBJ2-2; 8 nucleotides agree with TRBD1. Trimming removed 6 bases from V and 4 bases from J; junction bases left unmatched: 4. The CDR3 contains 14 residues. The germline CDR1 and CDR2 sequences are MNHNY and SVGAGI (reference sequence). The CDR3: CASRPTGGTGELFF. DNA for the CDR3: TGTGCCAGCAGACCCACAGGGGGCACCGGGGAGCTGTTTTTT.

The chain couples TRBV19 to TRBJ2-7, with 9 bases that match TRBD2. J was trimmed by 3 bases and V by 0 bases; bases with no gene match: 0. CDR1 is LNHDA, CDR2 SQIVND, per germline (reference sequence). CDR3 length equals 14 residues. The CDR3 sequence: CASSIELAGYEQYF. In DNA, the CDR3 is TGTGCCAGTAGTATAGAACTAGCGGGCTACGAGCAGTACTTC.

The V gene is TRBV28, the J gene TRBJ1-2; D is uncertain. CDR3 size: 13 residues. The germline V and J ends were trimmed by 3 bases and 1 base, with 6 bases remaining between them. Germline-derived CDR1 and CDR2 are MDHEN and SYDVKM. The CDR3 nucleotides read TGTGCCAGCAGTTTCAACAATAACTATGGCTACACCTTC. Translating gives CASSFNNNYGYTF.

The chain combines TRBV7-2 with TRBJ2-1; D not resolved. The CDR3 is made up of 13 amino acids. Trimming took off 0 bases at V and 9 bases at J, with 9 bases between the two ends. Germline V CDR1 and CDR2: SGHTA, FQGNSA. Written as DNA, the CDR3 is TGTGCCAGCAGCTTAGCGTATGAGCTTGAGCAGTTCTTC. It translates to CASSLAYELEQFF.

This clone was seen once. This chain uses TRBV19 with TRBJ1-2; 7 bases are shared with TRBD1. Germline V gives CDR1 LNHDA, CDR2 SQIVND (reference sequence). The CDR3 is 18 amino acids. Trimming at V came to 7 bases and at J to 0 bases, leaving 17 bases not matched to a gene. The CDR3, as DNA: TGTGCCAGTACCTCGCGATCAAACAGGGGAACGGCTAACTATGGCTACACCTTC. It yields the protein CASTSRSNRGTANYGYTF.

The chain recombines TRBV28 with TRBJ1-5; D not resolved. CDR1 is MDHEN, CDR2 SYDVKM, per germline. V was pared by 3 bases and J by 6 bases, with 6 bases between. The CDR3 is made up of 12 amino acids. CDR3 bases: TGTGCCAGCAGTTTTCCGGGTCAGCCCCAGCATTTT. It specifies CASSFPGQPQHF. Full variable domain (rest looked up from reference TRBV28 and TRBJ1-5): DVKVTQSSRYLVKRTGEKVFLECVQDMDHENMFWYRQDPGLGLRLIYFSYDVKMKEKGDIPEGYSVSREKKERFSLILESASTNQTSMYLCASSFPGQPQHFGDGTRLSIL.